This paragraph reports one TCR beta chain. This entry belongs to a study of control samples from healthy donors and cancer patients. Assay used: immunoSEQ multiplex PCR; TCRdb lists only in-frame clones, some missing. Among some 250,000 clones listed, over 75% were seen once. Between the trimmed V and J ends, which lost 1 base and 1 base, there was a span of 13 bases. This CDR3 is 16 amino acids long. Germline V gene sequence: CDR1 SGHKS, CDR2 YYEKEE (reference sequence). Material for sequencing was PBMCs. This clonotype was obtained from a woman aged 55-69 years with lung cancer. This chain uses TRBV5-5 with TRBJ2-3; D is possibly TRBD1 or TRBD2 (5 bases each). For the CDR3, the DNA is TGTGCCAGCAGCTTGACAGGAGGTGGAGGCACAGATACGCAGTATTTT. It encodes CASSLTGGGGTDTQYF.